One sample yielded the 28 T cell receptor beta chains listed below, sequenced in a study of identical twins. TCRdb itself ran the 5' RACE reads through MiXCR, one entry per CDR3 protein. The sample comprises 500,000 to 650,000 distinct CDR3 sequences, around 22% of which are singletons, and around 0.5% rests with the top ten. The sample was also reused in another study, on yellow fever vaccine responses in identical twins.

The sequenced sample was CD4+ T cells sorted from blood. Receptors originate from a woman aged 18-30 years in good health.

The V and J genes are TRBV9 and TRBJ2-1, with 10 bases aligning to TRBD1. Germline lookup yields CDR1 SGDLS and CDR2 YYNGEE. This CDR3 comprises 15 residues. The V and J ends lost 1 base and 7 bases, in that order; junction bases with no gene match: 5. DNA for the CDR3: TGTGCCAGCAGCGTACGGGGACAGGGGAGGAATGAGCAGTTCTTC. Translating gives CASSVRGQGRNEQFF.

The DNA of the CDR3 is TGTGCCAGCAGTACGAACGGTGGCCCCTCCTACGAGCAGTACTTC. This encodes CASSTNGGPSYEQYF. The chain is built from TRBV27 and TRBJ2-7; D is uncertain. The V gene's germline CDR1 is MNHEY and CDR2 SMNVEV (reference sequence). The CDR3 is 15 amino acids. V lost 5 bases and J 0 bases, leaving 14 bases between the germline ends.

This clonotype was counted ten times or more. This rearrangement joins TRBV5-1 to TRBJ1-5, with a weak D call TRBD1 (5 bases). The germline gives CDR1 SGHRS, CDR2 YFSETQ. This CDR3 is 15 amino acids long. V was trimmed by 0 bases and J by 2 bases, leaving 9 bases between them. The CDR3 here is CASSLGGWGNQPQHF. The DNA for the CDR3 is TGCGCCAGCAGCTTGGGGGGCTGGGGCAATCAGCCCCAGCATTTT.

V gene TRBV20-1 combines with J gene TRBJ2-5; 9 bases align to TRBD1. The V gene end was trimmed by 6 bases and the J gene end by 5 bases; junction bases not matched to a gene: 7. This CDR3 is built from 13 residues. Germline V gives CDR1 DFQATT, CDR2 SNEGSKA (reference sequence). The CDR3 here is CSAGQGIWETQYF. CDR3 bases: TGCAGTGCCGGACAGGGGATCTGGGAGACCCAGTACTTC.

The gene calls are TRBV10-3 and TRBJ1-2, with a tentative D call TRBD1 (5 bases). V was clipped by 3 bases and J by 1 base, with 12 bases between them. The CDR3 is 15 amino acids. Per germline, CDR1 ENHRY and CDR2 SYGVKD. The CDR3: CAISDFGGGNYGYTF. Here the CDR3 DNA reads TGTGCCATCAGTGACTTTGGGGGTGGTAACTATGGCTACACCTTC.

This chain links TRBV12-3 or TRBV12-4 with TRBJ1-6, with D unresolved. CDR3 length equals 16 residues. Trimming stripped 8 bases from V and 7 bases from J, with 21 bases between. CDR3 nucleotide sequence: TGTGCCAGCCTGGAGTCAAGGGCTCTTTTGAATTCACCCCTCCACTTT. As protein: CASLESRALLNSPLHF.

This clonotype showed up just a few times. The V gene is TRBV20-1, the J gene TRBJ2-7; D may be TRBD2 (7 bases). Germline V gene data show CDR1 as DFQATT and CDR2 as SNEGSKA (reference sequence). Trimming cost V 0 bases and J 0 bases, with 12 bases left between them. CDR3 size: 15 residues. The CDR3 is CSARDGRGASYEQYV. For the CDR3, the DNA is TGCAGTGCTAGAGATGGACGGGGGGCCTCCTACGAGCAGTACGTC.

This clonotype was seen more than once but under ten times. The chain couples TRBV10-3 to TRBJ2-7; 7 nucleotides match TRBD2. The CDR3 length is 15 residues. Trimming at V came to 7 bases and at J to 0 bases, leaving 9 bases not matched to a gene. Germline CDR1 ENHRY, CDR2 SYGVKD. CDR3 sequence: CAITSGGLYSYEQYF. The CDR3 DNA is TGTGCCATCACTAGCGGAGGACTATACTCCTACGAGCAGTACTTC.

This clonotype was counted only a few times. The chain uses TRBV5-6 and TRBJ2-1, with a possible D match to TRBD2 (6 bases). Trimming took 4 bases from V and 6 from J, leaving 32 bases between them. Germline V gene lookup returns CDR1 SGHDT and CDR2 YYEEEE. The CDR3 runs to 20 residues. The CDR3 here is CASSQYSPGRIGGKINEQFF. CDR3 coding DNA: TGTGCCAGCAGCCAATACTCACCGGGACGCATCGGCGGGAAGATCAATGAGCAGTTCTTC.

The CDR3 spells CATSGNRGLQETQYF. In nucleotides, the CDR3 is TGTGCCACCAGCGGAAACAGGGGCCTCCAAGAGACCCAGTACTTC. This chain joins TRBV15 and TRBJ2-5, with 7 bases identical to TRBD1. Germline V lookup: CDR1 LNHNV, CDR2 YYDKDF (reference sequence). This CDR3 is 15 amino acids long. The V and J ends lost 5 bases and 1 base, in that order; junction bases with no gene match: 7.

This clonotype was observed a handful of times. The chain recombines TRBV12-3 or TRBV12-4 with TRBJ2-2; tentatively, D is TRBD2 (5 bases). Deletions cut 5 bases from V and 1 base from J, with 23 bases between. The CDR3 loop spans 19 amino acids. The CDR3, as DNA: TGTGCCAGCAGTCCGAGGGCCAAAACTAGTTGGGGGAACACCGGGGAGCTGTTTTTT. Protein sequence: CASSPRAKTSWGNTGELFF.

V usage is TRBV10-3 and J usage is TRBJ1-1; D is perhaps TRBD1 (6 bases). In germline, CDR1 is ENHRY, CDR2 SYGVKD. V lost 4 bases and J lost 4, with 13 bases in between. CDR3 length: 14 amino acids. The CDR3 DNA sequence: TGTGCCATCAGTGGTGGGGGGCACGGCACTGAAGCTTTCTTT. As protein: CAISGGGHGTEAFF.

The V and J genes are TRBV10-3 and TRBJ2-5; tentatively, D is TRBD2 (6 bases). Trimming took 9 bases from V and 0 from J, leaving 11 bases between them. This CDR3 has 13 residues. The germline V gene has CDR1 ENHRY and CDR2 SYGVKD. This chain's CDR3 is CAISGGYQETQYF. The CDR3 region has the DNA TGTGCCATATCTGGGGGGTACCAAGAGACCCAGTACTTC.

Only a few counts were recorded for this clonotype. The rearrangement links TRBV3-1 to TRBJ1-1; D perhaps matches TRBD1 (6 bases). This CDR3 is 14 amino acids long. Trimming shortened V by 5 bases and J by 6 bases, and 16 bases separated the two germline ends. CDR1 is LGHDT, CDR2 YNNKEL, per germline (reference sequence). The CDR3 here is CASSVYRDNPEAFF. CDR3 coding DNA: TGTGCCAGCAGCGTATACCGGGACAACCCTGAAGCTTTCTTT.

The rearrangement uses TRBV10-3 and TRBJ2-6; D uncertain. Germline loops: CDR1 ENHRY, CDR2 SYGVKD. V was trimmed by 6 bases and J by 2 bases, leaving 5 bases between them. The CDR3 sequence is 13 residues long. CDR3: CAIRETGANVLTF. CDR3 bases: TGTGCCATCAGGGAAACTGGGGCCAACGTCCTGACTTTC.

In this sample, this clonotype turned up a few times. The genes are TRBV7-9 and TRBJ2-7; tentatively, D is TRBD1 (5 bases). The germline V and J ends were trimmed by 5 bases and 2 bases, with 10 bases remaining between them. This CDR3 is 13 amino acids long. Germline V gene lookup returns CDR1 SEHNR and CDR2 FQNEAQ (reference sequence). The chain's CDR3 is CASSPQGTYEQYV. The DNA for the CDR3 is TGTGCCAGCAGCCCCCAGGGAACCTACGAGCAGTACGTC.

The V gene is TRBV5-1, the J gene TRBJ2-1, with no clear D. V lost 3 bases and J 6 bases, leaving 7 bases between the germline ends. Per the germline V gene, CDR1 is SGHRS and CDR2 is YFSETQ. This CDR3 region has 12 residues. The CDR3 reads CASSWRVNEQFF. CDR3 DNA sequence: TGCGCCAGCAGCTGGCGAGTCAATGAGCAGTTCTTC.

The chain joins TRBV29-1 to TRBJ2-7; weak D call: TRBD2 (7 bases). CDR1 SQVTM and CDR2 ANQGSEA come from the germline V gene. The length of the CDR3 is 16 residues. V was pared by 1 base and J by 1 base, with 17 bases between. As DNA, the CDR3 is TGCAGCGTTGAAGGCCCGGGGGAGGGGGGGTCCTACGAGCAGTACTTC. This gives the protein CSVEGPGEGGSYEQYF.

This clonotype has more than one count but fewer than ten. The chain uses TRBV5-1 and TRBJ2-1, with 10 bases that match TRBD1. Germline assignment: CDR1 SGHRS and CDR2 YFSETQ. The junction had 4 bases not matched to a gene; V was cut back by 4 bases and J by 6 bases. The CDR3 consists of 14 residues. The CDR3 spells CASSGTGASNEQFF. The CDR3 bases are TGCGCCAGCAGCGGGACAGGGGCGTCCAATGAGCAGTTCTTC.

The CDR3, as DNA: TGTGCCAGCAGTTTAATCGGATACAATGAGCAGTTCTTC. It yields the protein CASSLIGYNEQFF. V is TRBV27 and J is TRBJ2-1; unclear D gene. The CDR3 is 13 amino acids. Deletions cut 2 bases from V and 4 bases from J, with 6 bases between. Germline CDR1 and CDR2: MNHEY and SMNVEV (reference sequence).

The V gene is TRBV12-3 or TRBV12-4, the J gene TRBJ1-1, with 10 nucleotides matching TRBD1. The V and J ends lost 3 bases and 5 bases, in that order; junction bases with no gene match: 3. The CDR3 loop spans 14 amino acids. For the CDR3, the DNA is TGTGCCAGCAGTTTGACAGGGGGCAGGACTGAAGCTTTCTTT. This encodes CASSLTGGRTEAFF.

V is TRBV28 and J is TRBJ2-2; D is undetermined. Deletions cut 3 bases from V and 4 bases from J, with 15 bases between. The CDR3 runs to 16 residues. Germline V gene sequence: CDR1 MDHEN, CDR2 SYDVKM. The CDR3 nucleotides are TGTGCCAGCAGTTTGACAAGCTTCGGGCGCACCGGGGAGCTGTTTTTT. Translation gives CASSLTSFGRTGELFF.

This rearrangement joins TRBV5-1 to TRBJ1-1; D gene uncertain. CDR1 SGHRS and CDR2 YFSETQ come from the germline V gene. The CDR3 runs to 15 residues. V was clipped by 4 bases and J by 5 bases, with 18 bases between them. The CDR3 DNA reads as TGCGCCAGCAGCCCAGAATCAACTTTGAGGACTGAAGCTTTCTTT. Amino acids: CASSPESTLRTEAFF.

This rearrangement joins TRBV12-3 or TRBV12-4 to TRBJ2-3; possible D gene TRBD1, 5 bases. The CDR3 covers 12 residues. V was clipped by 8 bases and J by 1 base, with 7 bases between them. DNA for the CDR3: TGTGCCAGCTTACAGGGCACAGATACGCAGTATTTT. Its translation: CASLQGTDTQYF.

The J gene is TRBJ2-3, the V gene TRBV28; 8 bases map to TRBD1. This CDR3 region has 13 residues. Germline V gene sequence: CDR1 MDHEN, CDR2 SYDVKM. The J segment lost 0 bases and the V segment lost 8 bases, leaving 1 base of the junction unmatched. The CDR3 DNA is TGTGCCAGCTGGACAGGGAGCACAGATACGCAGTATTTT. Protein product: CASWTGSTDTQYF.

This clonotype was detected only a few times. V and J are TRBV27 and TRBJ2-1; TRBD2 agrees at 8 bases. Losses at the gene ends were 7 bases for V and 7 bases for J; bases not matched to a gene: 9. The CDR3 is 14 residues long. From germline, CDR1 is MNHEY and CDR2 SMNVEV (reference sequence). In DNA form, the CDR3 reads TGTGCCAGCACCCGGGCGGGAGGCTTTAATGAGCAGTTCTTC. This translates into CASTRAGGFNEQFF.

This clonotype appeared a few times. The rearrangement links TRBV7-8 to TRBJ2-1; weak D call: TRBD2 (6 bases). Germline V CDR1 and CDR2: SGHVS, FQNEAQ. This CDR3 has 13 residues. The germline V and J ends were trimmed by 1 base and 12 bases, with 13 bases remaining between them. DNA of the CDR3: TGTGCCAGCAGCTTAGTAGCGGCTCACGGGCAGTTCTTC. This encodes CASSLVAAHGQFF.

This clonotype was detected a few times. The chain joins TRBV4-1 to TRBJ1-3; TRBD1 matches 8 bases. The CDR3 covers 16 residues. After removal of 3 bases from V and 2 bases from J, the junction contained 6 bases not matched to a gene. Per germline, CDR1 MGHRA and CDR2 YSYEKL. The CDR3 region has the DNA TGCGCCAGCAGCCAGCCGACAGGGGACCCTGGAAACACCATATATTTT. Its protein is CASSQPTGDPGNTIYF.